This TCR beta chain comes out of a study of CD8 T cells in Susac syndrome. About the research overall: When blood was drawn, patients with Susac syndrome were on intravenous immunoglobulin alone, on corticosteroids, or therapy-naive. Overall study findings and caveats: The CD4+ T cell repertoires in Susac syndrome did not show any clonal expansion.

The CDR3 length is 14 residues. Germline V gene lookup returns CDR1 MNHEY and CDR2 SMNVEV (reference sequence). Deletions cut 2 bases from V and 2 bases from J, with 7 bases between. This clonotype appeared a few times. Its antigen remains unknown. Random hexamers served to reverse transcribe roughly 0.45 to 1 ug RNA. TCRdb reanalysed the immunoSEQ multiplex PCR reads using MiXCR and keeps one entry per CDR3 protein. The table includes about 140,000 distinct CDR3 sequences, roughly 94% detected once. The V and J genes are TRBV27 and TRBJ1-5; a weak D match, TRBD1 (5 bases). The specimen was CD4+ T cells from PBMCs. The TCR sequence derives from a human donor with Susac syndrome. Here the CDR3 DNA reads TGTGCCAGCAGTTTACAGGGAGGCAATCAGCCCCAGCATTTT. Amino acids: CASSLQGGNQPQHF.